The source of this T cell receptor (beta chain) is a study of T cell repertoires in ileal Crohn's disease. Study summary: At surgery, about 38% of patients smoked, with median disease duration roughly 7.7 years. All patients had surgery for stricturing (approximately 60%) or penetrating (approximately 39%) disease. About half received postoperative treatment, about a dozen with thiopurines and around 20 anti-TNF.

Broader study findings: Every patient over 26.8% clonality showed endoscopic recurrence.

Deletions cut 1 base from V and 0 bases from J, with 3 bases between. Germline V CDR1 and CDR2: SGHTA, FQGTGA. This CDR3 has 13 amino acids. Points on this clone: Its antigen remains unidentified.

Profiled with immunoSEQ multiplex PCR; TCRdb holds only in-frame clones, not every one. The sample carries about 14,000 clones, about 70% recorded once. The TCR was taken from an adult with Crohn's disease. J is TRBJ1-1 and V is TRBV7-3; no definite D call. The specimen was ileal tissue. CDR3 region: CASSLRMNTEAFF. CDR3 nucleotide sequence: TGTGCCAGCAGCTTAAGGATGAACACTGAAGCTTTCTTT.